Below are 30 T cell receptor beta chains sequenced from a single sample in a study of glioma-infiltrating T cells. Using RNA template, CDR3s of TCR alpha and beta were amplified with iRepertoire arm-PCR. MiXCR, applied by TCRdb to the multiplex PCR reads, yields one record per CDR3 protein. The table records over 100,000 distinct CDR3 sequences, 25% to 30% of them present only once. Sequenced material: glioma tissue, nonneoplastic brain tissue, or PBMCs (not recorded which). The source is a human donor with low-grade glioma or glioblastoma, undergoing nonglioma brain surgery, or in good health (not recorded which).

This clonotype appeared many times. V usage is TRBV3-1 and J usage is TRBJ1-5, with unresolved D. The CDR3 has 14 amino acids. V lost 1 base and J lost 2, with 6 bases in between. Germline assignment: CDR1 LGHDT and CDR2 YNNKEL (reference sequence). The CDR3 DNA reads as TGTGCCAGCAGCCAAGTCGGCGGCAATCAGCCCCAGCATTTT. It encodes CASSQVGGNQPQHF. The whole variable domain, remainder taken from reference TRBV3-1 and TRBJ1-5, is DTAVSQTPKYLVTQMGNDKSIKCEQNLGHDTMYWYKQDSKKFLKIMFSYNNKELIINETVPNRFSPKSPDKAHLNLHINSLELGDSAVYFCASSQVGGNQPQHFGDGTRLSIL.

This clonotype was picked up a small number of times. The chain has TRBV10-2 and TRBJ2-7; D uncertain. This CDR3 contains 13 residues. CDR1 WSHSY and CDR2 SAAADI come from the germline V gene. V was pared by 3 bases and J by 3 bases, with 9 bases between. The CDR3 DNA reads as TGCGCCAGCAGTGAACTGGCAGGCTACGAGCAGTACTTC. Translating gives CASSELAGYEQYF.

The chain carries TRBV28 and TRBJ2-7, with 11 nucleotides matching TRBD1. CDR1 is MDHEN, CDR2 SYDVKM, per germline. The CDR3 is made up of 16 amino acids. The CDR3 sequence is CVSSRTDRDRGNEQYF. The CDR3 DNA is TGTGTTAGCAGTCGTACTGACCGGGACAGGGGGAACGAGCAGTACTTC.

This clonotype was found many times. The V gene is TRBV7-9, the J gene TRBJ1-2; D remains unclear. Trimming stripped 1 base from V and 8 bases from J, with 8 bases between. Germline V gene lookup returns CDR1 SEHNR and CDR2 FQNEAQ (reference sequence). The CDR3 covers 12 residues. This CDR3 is CASSLGRSGYTF. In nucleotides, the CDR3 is TGTGCCAGCAGCTTAGGTAGATCCGGCTACACCTTC. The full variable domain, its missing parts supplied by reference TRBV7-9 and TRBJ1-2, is DTGVSQNPRHKITKRGQNVTFRCDPISEHNRLYWYRQTLGQGPEFLTYFQNEAQLEKSRLLSDRFSAERPKGSFSTLEIQRTEQGDSAMYLCASSLGRSGYTFGSGTRLTVV.

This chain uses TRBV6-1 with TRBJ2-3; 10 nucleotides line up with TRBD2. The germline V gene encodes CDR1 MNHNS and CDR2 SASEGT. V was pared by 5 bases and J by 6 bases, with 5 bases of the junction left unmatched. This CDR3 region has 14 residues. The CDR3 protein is CASSPGTSADTQYF. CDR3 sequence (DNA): TGTGCCAGCAGTCCCGGGACTAGCGCGGATACGCAGTATTTT.

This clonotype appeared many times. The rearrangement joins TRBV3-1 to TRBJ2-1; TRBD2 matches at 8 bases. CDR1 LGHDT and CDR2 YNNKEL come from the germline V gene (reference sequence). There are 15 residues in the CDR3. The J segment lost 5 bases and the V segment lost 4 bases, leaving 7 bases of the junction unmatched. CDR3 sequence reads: CASSLAGSGDNEQFF. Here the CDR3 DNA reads TGTGCCAGCAGCCTAGCGGGGTCGGGCGACAATGAGCAGTTCTTC.

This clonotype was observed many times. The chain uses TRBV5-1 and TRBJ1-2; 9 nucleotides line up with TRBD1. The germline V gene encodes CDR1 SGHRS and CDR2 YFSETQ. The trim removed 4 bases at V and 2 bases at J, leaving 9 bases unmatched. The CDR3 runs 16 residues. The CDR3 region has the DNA TGCGCCAGCAGCCCCAACCCCGGACAGGGGAACTATGGCTACACCTTC. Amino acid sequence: CASSPNPGQGNYGYTF. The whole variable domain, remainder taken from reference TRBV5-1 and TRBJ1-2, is KAGVTQTPRYLIKTRGQQVTLSCSPISGHRSVSWYQQTPGQGLQFLFEYFSETQRNKGNFPGRFSGRQFSNSRSEMNVSTLELGDSALYLCASSPNPGQGNYGYTFGSGTRLTVV.

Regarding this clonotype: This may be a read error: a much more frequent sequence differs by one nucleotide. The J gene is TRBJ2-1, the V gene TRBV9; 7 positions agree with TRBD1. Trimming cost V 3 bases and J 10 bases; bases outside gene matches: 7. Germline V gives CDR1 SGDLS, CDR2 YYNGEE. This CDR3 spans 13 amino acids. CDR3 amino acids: CASSGQGAYEQFF. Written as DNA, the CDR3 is TGTGCCAGCAGCGGACAGGGCGCTTACGAGCAGTTCTTC.

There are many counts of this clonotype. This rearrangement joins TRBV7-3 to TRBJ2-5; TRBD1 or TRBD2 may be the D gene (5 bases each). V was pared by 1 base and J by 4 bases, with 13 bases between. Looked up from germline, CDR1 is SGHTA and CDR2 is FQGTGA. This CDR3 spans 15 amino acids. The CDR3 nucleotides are TGTGCCAGCAGCTTAAAGGGGATAGAGGGAGAGACCCAGTACTTC. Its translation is CASSLKGIEGETQYF.

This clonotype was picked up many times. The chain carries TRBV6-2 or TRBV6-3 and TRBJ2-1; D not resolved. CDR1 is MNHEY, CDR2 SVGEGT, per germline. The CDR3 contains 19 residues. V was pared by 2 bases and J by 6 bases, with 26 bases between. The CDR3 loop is CASSYRRRTGLRNTNEQFF. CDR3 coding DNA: TGTGCCAGCAGTTACAGGAGACGGACCGGTCTACGGAATACCAATGAGCAGTTCTTC.

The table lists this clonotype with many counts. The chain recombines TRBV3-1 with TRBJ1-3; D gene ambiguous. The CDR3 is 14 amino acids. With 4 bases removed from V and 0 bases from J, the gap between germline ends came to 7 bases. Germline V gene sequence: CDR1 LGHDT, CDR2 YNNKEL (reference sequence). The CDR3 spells CASSPLVSGNTIYF. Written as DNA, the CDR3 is TGTGCCAGCAGCCCACTGGTCTCTGGAAACACCATATATTTT.

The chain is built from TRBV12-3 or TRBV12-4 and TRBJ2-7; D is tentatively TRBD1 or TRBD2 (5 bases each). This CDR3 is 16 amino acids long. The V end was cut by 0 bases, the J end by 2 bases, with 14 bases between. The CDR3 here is CASSLALGLGAYEQYF. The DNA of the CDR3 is TGTGCCAGCAGTTTAGCGCTTGGACTGGGGGCCTACGAGCAGTACTTC.

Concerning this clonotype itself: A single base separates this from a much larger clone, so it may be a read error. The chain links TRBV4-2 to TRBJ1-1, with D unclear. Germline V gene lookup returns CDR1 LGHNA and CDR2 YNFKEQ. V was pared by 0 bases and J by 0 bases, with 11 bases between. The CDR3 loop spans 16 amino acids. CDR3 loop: CASSQEGRRLNTEAFF. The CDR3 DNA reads TGTGCCAGCAGCCAAGAAGGGAGACGTTTGAACACTGAAGCTTTCTTT.

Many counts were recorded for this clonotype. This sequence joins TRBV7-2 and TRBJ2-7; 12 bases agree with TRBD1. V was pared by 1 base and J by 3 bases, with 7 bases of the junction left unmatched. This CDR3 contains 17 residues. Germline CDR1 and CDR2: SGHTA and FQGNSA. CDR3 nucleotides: TGTGCCAGCAGCTTAGGGGCCGGGACAGGGGGCTTCTACGAGCAGTACTTC. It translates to CASSLGAGTGGFYEQYF.

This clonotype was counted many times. The CDR3 here is CAISEVSGLGTDTQYF. DNA of the CDR3: TGTGCCATCAGTGAAGTTAGCGGGCTGGGCACAGATACGCAGTATTTT. This chain joins TRBV10-3 and TRBJ2-3; 7 bases are shared with TRBD2. After removal of 3 bases from V and 1 base from J, the junction contained 7 bases not matched to a gene. Germline loops: CDR1 ENHRY, CDR2 SYGVKD. This CDR3 region has 16 residues.

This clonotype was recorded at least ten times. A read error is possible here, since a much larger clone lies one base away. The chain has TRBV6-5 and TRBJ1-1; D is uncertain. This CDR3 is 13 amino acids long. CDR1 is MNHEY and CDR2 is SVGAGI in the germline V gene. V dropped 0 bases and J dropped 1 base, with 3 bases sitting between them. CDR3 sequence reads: CASSYSKNTEAFF. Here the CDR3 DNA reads TGTGCCAGCAGTTACTCGAAGAACACTGAAGCTTTCTTT.

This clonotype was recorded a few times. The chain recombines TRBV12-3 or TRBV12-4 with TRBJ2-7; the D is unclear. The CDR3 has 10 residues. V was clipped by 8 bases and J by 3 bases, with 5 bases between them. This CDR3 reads CASGYYEQYF. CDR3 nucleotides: TGTGCCAGCGGCTACTACGAGCAGTACTTC.

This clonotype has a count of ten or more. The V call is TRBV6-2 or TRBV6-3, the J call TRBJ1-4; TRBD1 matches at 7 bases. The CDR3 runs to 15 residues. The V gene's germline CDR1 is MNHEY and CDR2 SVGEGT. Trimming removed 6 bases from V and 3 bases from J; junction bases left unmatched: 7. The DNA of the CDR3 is TGTGCCAGCAGACCGACAGGGACGGCTAATGAAAAACTGTTTTTT. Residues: CASRPTGTANEKLFF.

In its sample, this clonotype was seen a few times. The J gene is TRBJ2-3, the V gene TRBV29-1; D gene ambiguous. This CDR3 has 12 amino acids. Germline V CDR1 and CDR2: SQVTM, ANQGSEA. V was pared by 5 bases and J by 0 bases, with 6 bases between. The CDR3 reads CSVSLSTDTQYF. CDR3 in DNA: TGCAGCGTTAGCTTGAGCACAGATACGCAGTATTTT.

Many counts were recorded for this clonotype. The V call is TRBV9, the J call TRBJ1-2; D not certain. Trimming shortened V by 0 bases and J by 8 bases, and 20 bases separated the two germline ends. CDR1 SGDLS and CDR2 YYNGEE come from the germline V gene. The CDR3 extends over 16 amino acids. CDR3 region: CASSVGAGPDEKGYTF. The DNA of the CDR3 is TGTGCCAGCAGCGTAGGGGCCGGACCAGACGAGAAAGGCTACACCTTC.

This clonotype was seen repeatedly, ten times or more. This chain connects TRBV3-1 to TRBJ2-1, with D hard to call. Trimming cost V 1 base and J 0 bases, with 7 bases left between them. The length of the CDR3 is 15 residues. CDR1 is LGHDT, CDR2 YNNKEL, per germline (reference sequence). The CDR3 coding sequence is TGTGCCAGCAGCCAAGGGCGTTCCTCCTACAATGAGCAGTTCTTC. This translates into CASSQGRSSYNEQFF.

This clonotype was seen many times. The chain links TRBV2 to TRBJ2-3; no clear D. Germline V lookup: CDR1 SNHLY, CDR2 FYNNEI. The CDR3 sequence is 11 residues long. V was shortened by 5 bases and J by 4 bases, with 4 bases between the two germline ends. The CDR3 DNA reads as TGTGCCAGCAGTACGGCAGATACGCAGTATTTT. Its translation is CASSTADTQYF.

The CDR3 DNA reads as TGTGCCAGCAGCCCAGGGTGGACAACGTTCCTAACTGAAGCTTTCTTT. Its translation is CASSPGWTTFLTEAFF. V usage is TRBV9 and J usage is TRBJ1-1, with a tentative D call TRBD1 (5 bases). Trimming removed 4 bases at V and 5 bases at J, with 21 bases between. The CDR3 length is 16 residues. Germline values: CDR1 SGDLS, CDR2 YYNGEE.

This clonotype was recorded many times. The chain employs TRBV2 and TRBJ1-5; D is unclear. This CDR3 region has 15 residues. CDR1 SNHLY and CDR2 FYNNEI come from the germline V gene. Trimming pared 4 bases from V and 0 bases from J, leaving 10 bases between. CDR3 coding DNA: TGTGCCAGCAGTGGCTTAGGGCTTAGCAATCAGCCCCAGCATTTT. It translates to CASSGLGLSNQPQHF.

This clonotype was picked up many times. The CDR3 region is CASRAGTGLYTF. CDR3 in DNA: TGTGCCAGCAGGGCCGGGACAGGCCTCTACACCTTC. The rearrangement uses TRBV2 and TRBJ1-2; 8 positions agree with TRBD1. Per germline, CDR1 SNHLY and CDR2 FYNNEI. This CDR3 region has 12 residues. J lost 10 bases, V lost 6 bases, and 7 bases had no gene match.

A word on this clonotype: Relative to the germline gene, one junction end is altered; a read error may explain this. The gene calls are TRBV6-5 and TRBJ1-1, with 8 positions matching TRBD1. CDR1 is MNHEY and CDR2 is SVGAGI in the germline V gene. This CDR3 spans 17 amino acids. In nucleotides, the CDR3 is TGTGCCAGCAGTTACGTCAGGGGGCTCGCCATGAACACTGAGGCTTTCTTT. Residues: CASSYVRGLAMNTEAFF.

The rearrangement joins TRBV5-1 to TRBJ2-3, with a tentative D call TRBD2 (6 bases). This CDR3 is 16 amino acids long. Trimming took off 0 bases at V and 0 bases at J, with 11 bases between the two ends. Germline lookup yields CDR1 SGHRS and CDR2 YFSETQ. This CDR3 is CASSLAGGPSTDTQYF. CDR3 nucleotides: TGCGCCAGCAGCTTGGCCGGGGGACCTAGCACAGATACGCAGTATTTT.

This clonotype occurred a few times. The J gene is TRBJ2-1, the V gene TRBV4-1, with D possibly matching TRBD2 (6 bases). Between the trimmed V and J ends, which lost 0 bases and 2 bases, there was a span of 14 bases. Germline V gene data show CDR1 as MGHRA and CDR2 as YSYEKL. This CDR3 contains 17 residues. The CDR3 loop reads CASSQEGSGVPYNEQFF. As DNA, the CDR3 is TGCGCCAGCAGCCAAGAAGGTTCGGGGGTTCCCTACAATGAGCAGTTCTTC.

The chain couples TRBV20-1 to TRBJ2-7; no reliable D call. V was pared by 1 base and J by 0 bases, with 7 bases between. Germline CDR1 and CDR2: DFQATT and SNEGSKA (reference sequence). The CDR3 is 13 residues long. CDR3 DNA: TGCAGTGCTAGAGGACTTAGCTCCTACGAGCAGTACTTC. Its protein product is CSARGLSSYEQYF.

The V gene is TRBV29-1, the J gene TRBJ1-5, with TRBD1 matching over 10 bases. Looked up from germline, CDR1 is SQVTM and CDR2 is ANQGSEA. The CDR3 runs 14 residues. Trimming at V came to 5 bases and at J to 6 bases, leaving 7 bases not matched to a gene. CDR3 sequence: CSVTTGGLGQPQHF. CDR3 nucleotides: TGCAGCGTTACGACAGGGGGCCTGGGTCAGCCCCAGCATTTT.